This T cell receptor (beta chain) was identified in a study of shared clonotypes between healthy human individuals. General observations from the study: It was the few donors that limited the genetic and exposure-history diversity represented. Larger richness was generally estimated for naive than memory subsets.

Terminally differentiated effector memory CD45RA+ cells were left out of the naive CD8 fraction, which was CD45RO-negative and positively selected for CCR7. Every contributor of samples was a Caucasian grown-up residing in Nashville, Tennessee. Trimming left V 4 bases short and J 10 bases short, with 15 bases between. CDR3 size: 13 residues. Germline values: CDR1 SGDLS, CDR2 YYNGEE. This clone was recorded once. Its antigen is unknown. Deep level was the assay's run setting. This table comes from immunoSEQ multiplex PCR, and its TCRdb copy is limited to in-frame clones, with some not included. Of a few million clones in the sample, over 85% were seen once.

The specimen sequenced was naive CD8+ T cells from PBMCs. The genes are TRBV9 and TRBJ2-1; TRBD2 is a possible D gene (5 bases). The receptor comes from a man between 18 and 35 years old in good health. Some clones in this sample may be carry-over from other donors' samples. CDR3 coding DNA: TGTGCCAGCAGCCCGCATGGAGGCCAGGAGCAGTTCTTC. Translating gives CASSPHGGQEQFF.